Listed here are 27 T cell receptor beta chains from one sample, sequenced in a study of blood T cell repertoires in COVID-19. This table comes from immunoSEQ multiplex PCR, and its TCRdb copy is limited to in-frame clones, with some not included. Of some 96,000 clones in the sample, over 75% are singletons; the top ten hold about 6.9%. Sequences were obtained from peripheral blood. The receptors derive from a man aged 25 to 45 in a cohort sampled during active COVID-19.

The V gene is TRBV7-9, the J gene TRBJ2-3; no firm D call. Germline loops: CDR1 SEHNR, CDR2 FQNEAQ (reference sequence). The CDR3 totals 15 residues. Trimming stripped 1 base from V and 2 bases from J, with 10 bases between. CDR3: CASSLVMYVTDTQYF. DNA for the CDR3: TGTGCCAGCAGCTTAGTTATGTATGTCACAGATACGCAGTATTTT. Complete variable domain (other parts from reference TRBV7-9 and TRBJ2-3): DTGVSQNPRHKITKRGQNVTFRCDPISEHNRLYWYRQTLGQGPEFLTYFQNEAQLEKSRLLSDRFSAERPKGSFSTLEIQRTEQGDSAMYLCASSLVMYVTDTQYFGPGTRLTVL.

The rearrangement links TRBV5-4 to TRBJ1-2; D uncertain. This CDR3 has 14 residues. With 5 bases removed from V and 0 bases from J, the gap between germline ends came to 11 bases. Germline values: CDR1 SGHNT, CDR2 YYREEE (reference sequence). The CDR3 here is CASRKDGTNYGYTF. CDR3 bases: TGTGCCAGCAGGAAGGACGGGACTAACTATGGCTACACCTTC.

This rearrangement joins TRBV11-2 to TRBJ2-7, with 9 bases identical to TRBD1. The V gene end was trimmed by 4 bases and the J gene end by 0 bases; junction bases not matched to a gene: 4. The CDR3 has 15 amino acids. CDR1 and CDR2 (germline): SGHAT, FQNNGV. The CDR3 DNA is TGTGCCAGCAGCTGGGGACAGGGTGGCTCCTACGAGCAGTACTTC. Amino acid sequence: CASSWGQGGSYEQYF.

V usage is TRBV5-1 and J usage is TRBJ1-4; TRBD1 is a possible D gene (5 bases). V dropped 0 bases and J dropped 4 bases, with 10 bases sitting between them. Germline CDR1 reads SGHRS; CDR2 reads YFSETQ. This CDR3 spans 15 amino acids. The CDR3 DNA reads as TGCGCCAGCAGCTTGGCTGGGGGGTTTAATGAAAAACTGTTTTTT. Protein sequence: CASSLAGGFNEKLFF.

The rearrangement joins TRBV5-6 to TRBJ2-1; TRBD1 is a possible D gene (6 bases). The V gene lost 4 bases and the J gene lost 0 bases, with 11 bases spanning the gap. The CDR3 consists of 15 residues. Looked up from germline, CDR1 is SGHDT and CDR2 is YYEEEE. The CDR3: CASSGGQSSYNEQFF. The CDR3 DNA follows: TGTGCCAGCAGCGGGGGACAAAGCTCCTACAATGAGCAGTTCTTC.

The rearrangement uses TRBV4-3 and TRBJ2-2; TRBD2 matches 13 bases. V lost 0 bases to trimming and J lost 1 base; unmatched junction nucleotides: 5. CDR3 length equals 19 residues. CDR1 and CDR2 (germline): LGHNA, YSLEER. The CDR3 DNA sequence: TGCGCCAGCAGCCAAGATCTAACTAGCGGGGGGGTGAACACCGGGGAGCTGTTTTTT. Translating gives CASSQDLTSGGVNTGELFF.

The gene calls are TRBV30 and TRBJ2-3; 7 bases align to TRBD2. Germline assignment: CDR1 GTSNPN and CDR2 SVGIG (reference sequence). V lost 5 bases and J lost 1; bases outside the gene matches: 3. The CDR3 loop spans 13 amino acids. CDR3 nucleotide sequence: TGTGCCTGGGGGGCGGGGGGCACAGATACGCAGTATTTT. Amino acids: CAWGAGGTDTQYF. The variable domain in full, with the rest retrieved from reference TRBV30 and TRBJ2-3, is SQTIHQWPATLVQPVGSPLSLECTVEGTSNPNLYWYRQAAGRGLQLLFYSVGIGQISSEVPQNLSASRPQDRQFILSSKKLLLSDSGFYLCAWGAGGTDTQYFGPGTRLTVL.

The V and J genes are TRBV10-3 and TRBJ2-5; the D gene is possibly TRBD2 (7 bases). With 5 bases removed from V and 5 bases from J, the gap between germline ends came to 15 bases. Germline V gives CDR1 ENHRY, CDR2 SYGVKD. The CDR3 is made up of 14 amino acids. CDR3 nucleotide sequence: TGTGCCATCAGTCCGGCGGGGGCCGGGGAGACCCAGTACTTC. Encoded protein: CAISPAGAGETQYF.

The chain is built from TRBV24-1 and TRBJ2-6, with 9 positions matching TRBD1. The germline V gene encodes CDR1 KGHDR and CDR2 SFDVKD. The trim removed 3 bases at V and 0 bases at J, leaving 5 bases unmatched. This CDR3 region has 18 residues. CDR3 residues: CATSDTQGACSGANVLTF. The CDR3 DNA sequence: TGTGCCACCAGTGATACACAGGGGGCTTGCTCTGGGGCCAACGTCCTGACTTTC.

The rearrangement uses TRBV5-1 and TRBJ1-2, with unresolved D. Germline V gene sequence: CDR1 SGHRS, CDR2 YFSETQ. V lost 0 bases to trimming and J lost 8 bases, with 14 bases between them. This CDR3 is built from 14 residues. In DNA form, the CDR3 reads TGCGCCAGCAGCTTGGCCCTCCCAAGCAAGGGCTACACCTTC. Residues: CASSLALPSKGYTF.

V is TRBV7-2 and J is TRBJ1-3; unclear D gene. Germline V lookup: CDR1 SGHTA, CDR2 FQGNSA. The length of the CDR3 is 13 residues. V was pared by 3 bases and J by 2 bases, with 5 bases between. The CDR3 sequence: CASSFFTGNTIYF. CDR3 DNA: TGTGCCAGCAGCTTTTTTACTGGAAACACCATATATTTT. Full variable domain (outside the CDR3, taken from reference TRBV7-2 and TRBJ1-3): GAGVSQSPSNKVTEKGKDVELRCDPISGHTALYWYRQSLGQGLEFLIYFQGNSAPDKSGLPSDRFSAERTGGSVSTLTIQRTQQEDSAVYLCASSFFTGNTIYFGEGSWLTVV.

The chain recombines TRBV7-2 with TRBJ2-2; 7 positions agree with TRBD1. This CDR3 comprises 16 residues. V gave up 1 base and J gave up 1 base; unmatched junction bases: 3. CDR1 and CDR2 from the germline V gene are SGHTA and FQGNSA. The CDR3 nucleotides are TGTGCCAGCAGCTTAGTGGCAGGGGGGAACACCGGGGAGCTGTTTTTT. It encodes CASSLVAGGNTGELFF.

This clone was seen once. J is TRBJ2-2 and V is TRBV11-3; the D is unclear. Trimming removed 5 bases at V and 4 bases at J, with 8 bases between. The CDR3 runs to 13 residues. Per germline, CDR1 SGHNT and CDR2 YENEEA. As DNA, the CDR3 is TGTGCCAGCAGCATGACACTCACCGGGGAGCTGTTTTTT. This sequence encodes CASSMTLTGELFF.

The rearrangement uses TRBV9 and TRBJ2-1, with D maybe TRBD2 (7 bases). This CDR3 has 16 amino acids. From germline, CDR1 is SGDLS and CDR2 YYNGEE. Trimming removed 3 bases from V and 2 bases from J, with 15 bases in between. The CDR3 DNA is TGTGCCAGCAGCGGGGGAGGGGGTACACCCTACAATGAGCAGTTCTTC. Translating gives CASSGGGGTPYNEQFF.

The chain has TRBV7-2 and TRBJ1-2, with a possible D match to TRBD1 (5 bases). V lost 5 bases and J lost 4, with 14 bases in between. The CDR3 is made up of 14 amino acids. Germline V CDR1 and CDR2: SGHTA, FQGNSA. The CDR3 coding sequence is TGTGCCAGCAGCCGCCAGGACAACCTCTATGGCTACACCTTC. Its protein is CASSRQDNLYGYTF.

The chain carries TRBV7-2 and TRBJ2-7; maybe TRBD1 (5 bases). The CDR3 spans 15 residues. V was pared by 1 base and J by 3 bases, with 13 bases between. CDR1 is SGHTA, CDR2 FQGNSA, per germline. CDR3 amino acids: CASSLGPGINYEQYF. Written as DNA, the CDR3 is TGTGCCAGCAGCTTAGGCCCAGGGATCAACTACGAGCAGTACTTC.

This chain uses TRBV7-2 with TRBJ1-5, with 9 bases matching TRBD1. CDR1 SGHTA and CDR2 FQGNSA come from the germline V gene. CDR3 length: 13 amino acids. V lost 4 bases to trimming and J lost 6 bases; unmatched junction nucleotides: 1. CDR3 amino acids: CASSWTGVQPQHF. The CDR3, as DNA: TGTGCCAGCAGCTGGACAGGGGTTCAGCCCCAGCATTTT.

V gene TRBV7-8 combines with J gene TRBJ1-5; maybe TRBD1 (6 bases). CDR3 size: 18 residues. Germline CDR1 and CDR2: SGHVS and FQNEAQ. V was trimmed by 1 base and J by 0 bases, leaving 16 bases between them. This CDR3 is CASSLVSAGAYSNQPQHF. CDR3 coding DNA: TGTGCCAGCAGCTTAGTATCGGCAGGGGCGTATAGCAATCAGCCCCAGCATTTT.

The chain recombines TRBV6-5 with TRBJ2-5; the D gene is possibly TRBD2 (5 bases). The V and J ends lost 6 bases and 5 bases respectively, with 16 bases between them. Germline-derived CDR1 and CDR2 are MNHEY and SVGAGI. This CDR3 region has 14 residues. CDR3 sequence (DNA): TGTGCCAGCAGGCGTGGCGACCCGGGGGAGACCCAGTACTTC. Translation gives CASRRGDPGETQYF.

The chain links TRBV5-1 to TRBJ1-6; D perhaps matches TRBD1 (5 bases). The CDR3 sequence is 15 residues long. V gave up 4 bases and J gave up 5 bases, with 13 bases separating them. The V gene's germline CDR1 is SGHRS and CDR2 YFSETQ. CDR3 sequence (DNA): TGCGCCAGCAGCGCGCGGGACCCCGATAATTCACCCCTCCACTTT. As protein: CASSARDPDNSPLHF.

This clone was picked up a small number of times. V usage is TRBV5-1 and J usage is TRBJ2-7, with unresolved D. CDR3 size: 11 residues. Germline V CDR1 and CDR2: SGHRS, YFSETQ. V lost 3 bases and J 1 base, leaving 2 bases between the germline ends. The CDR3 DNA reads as TGCGCCAGCAGCTCTTCCTACGAGCAGTACTTC. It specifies CASSSSYEQYF.

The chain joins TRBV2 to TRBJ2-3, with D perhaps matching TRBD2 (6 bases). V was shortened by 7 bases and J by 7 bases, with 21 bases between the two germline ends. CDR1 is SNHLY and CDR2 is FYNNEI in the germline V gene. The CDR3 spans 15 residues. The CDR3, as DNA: TGTGCCAGCATTTCGGAGGCGGGATCTTTCAATACGCAGTATTTT. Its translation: CASISEAGSFNTQYF. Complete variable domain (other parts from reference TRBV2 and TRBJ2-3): EPEVTQTPSHQVTQMGQEVILRCVPISNHLYFYWYRQILGQKVEFLVSFYNNEISEKSEIFDDQFSVERPDGSNFTLKIRSTKLEDSAMYFCASISEAGSFNTQYFGPGTRLTVL.

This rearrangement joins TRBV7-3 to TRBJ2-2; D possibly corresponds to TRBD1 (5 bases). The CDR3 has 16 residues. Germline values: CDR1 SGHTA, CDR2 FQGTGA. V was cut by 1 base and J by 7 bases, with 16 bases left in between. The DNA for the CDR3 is TGTGCCAGCAGCTTAAAGGGCGACCGAAGGGGCGGGGAGCTGTTTTTT. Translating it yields CASSLKGDRRGGELFF.

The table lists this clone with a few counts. CDR3 sequence: CASSPGVSYEQYF. The CDR3 nucleotides are TGTGCCAGCAGCCCAGGGGTCTCCTACGAGCAGTACTTC. This chain joins TRBV7-9 and TRBJ2-7; TRBD1 might be the D (6 bases). The CDR3 consists of 13 residues. Germline V gene sequence: CDR1 SEHNR, CDR2 FQNEAQ (reference sequence). The germline V and J ends were trimmed by 5 bases and 0 bases, with 8 bases remaining between them. The full variable domain, with the rest looked up from reference TRBV7-9 and TRBJ2-7, is DTGVSQNPRHKITKRGQNVTFRCDPISEHNRLYWYRQTLGQGPEFLTYFQNEAQLEKSRLLSDRFSAERPKGSFSTLEIQRTEQGDSAMYLCASSPGVSYEQYFGPGTRLTVT.

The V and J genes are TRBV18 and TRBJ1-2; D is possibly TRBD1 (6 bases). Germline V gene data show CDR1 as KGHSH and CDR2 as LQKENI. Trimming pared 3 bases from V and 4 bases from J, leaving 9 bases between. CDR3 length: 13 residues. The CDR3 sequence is CASSPDSLYGYTF. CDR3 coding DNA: TGTGCCAGCTCACCGGACAGCCTCTATGGCTACACCTTC.

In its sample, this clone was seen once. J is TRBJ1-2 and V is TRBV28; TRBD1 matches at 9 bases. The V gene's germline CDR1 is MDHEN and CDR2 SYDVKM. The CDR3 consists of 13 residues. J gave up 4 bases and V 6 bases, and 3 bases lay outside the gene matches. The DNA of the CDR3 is TGTGCCAGCAGCACAGGGGGCGTCTATGGCTACACCTTC. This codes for CASSTGGVYGYTF.

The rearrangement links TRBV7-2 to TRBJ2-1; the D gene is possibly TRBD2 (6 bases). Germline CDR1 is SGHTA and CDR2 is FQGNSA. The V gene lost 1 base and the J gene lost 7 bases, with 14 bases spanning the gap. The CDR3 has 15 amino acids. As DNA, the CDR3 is TGTGCCAGCAGCTTAGTGGGCGGGGTCAAGAATGAGCAGTTCTTC. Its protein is CASSLVGGVKNEQFF.